This T cell receptor beta chain originates from a study of T cell changes during pregnancy in multiple sclerosis. Data came from immunoSEQ multiplex PCR; TCRdb stores just in-frame clones and leaves some out. The sample has 10,000 to 12,000 clones; more than 85% are singletons. This specimen was CD8+ T cells from peripheral blood mononuclear cells, taken in the first trimester of pregnancy. The receptor was derived from a female donor in good health, enrolled as a control in a pregnancy study.

The CDR3 sequence: CASSQLTGIYSNQPQHF. The CDR3 DNA sequence: TGTGCCAGCAGCCAACTGACAGGGATCTATAGCAATCAGCCCCAGCATTTT. The chain links TRBV4-2 to TRBJ1-5; TRBD1 matches at 7 bases. V was pared by 2 bases and J by 0 bases, with 7 bases of the junction left unmatched. The CDR3 contains 17 residues. Germline CDR1 is LGHNA and CDR2 is YNFKEQ.